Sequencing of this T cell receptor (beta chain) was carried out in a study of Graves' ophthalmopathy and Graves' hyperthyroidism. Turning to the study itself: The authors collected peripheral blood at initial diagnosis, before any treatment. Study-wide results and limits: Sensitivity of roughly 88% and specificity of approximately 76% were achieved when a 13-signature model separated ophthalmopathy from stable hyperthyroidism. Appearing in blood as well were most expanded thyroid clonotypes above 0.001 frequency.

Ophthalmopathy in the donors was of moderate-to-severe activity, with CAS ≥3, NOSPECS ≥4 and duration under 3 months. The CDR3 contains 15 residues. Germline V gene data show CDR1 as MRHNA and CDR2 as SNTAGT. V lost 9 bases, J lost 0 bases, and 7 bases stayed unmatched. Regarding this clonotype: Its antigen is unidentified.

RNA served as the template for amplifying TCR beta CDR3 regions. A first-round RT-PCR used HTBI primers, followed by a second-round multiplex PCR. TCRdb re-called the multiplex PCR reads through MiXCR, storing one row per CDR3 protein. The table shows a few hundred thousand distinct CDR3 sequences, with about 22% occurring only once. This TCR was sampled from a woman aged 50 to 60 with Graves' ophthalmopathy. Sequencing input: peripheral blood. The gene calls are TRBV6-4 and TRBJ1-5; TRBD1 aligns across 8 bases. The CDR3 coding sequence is TGTGCCAGACCCTGGACAGGGAATAGCAATCAGCCCCAGCATTTT. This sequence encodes CARPWTGNSNQPQHF.